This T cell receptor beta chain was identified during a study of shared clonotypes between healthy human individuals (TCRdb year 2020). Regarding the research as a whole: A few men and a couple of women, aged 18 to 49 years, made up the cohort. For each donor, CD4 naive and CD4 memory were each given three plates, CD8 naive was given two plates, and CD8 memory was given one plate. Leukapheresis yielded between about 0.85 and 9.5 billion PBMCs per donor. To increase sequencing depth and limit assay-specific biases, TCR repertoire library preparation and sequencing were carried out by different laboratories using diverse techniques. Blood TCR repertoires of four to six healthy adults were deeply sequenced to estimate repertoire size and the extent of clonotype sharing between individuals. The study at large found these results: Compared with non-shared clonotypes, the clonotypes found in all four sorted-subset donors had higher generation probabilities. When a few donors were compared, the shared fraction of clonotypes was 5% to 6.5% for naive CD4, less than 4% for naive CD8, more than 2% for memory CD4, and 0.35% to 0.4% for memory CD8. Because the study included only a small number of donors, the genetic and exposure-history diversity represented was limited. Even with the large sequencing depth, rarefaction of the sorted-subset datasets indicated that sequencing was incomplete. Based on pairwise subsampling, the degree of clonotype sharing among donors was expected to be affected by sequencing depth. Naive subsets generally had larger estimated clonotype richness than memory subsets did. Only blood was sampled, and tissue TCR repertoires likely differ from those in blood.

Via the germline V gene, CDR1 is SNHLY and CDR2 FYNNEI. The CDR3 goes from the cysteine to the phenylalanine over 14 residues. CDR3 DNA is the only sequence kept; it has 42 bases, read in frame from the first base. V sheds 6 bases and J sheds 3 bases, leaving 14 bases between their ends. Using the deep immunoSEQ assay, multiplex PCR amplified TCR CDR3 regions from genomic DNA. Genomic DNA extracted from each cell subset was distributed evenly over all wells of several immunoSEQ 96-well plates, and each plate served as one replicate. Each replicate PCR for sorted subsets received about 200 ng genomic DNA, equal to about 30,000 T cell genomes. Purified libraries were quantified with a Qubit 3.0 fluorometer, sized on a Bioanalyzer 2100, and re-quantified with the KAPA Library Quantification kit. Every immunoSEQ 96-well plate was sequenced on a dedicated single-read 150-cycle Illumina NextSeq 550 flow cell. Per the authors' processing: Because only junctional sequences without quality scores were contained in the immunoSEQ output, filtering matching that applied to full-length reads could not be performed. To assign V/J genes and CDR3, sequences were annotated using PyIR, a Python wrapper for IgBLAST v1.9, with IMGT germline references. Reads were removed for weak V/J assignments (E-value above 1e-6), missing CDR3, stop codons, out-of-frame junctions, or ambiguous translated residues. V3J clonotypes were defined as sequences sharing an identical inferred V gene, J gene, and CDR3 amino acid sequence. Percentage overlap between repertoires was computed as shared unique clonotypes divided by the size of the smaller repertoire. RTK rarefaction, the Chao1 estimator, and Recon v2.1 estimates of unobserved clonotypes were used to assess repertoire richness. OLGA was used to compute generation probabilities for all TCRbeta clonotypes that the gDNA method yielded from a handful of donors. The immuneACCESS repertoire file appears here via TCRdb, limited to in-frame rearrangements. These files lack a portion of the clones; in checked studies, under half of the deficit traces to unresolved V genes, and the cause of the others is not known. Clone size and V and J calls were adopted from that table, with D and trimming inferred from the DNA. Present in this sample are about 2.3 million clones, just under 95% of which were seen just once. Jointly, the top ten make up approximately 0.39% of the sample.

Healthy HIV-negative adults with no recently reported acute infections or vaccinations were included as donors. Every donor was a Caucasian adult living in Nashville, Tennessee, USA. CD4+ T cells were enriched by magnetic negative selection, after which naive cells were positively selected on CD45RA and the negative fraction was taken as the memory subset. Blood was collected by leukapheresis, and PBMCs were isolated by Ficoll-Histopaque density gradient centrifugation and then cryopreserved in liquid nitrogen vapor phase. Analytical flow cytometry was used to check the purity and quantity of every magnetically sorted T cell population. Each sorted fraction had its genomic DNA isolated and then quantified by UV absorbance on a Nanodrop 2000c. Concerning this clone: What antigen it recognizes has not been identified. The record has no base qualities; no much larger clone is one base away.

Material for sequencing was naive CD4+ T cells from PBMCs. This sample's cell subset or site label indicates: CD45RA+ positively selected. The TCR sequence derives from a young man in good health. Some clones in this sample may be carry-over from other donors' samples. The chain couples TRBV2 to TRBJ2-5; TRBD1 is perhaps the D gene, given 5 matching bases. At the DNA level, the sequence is TGTGCCAGCAGGGTCAATGGGGCGGAAGAGACCCAGTACTTC. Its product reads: CASRVNGAEETQYF.